This is a list of T cell receptor beta chains from one sample in a study of cytomegalovirus exposure and HLA in healthy donors. Here immunoSEQ multiplex PCR was the method, and the copy in TCRdb shows in-frame clones only, minus some. The sample consists of 250,000 or so clones, around 90% of them appearing once. Sequenced sample: PBMCs. Receptors originate from a girl aged 2 to 9 in good health and CMV-seronegative. CDR3s include the opening cysteine and the closing phenylalanine or tryptophan. A D gene is named only where the DNA matches it firmly. Clone sizes are given selectively: once, few, many, or a class where the clone is expanded.

j_call d_call v_call clone_size cdr3_aa cdr3_nt
TRBJ1-1 - TRBV25-1 few CASSSIYGGARDTEAFF TGTGCCAGCAGCTCAATTTATGGGGGGGCGCGGGACACTGAAGCTTTCTTT
TRBJ2-7 TRBD1 TRBV28 - CASSLFRDRGYEQYF TGTGCCAGCAGTTTATTCCGGGACAGGGGTTACGAGCAGTACTTC
TRBJ2-4 - TRBV2 - CASSRLGRDIQYF TGTGCCAGCAGTCGACTAGGGCGTGACATTCAGTACTTC
TRBJ2-2 - TRBV27 - CASSFRENTGELFF TGTGCCAGCAGTTTCCGGGAGAACACCGGAGAGCTGTTTTTT
TRBJ1-3 - TRBV9 - CASSVNRDLPGNTIYF TGTGCCAGCAGCGTCAACAGGGATTTACCTGGAAACACCATATATTTT
TRBJ2-5 - TRBV5-1 once CASSSDSLRQETQYF TGCGCCAGCAGCTCGGACTCGCTCAGACAAGAGACCCAGTACTTC
TRBJ2-3 - TRBV7-9 - CASSPLYRVPDTQYF TGTGCCAGCAGCCCGCTTTACAGGGTCCCCGATACGCAGTATTTT
TRBJ2-7 TRBD1 TRBV2 - CASSDPGQGIYEQYF TGTGCCAGCAGTGATCCGGGACAGGGCATCTACGAGCAGTACTTC
TRBJ2-3 TRBD1 TRBV15 - CATSSTGAADTQYF TGTGCCACCAGCAGTACAGGGGCGGCAGATACGCAGTATTTT
TRBJ2-1 TRBD2 TRBV7-9 - CASGTSGFNEQFF TGTGCCAGCGGGACTAGCGGTTTCAATGAGCAGTTCTTC
TRBJ1-1 - TRBV25-1 few CASSELGGTEAFF TGTGCCAGCAGTGAACTAGGGGGCACTGAAGCTTTCTTT
TRBJ2-1 TRBD2 TRBV18 - CASSLPAGTSSNEQFF TGTGCCAGCTCACTTCCAGCCGGGACTAGCTCCAATGAGCAGTTCTTC
TRBJ2-1 TRBD2 TRBV30 few CAWNSGSINEQFF TGTGCCTGGAATAGCGGGAGCATCAATGAGCAGTTCTTC
TRBJ2-1 - TRBV29-1 - CSVVLSPAYNEQFF TGCAGCGTTGTTCTCAGTCCAGCCTACAATGAGCAGTTCTTC
TRBJ1-3 TRBD1 TRBV30 - CAWSGDREAGNTIYF TGTGCCTGGAGTGGGGACAGAGAGGCTGGAAACACCATATATTTT
TRBJ2-7 - TRBV10-3 many CAISDSSYEQYF TGTGCCATCAGTGACAGCTCCTACGAGCAGTACTTC
TRBJ2-1 - TRBV4-2 - CASSQDKAGRPYNEQFF TGTGCCAGCAGCCAAGATAAGGCGGGGAGGCCCTACAATGAGCAGTTCTTC
TRBJ1-1 - TRBV30 - CACHREMNTEAFF TGTGCCTGCCACAGGGAAATGAACACTGAAGCTTTCTTT
TRBJ2-7 - TRBV6-6 - CASSYGPSYEQYF TGTGCCAGCAGTTACGGGCCTTCCTACGAGCAGTACTTC
TRBJ2-2 - TRBV5-1 - CASSLGQGTGELFF TGCGCCAGCAGCTTGGGGCAGGGGACCGGGGAGCTGTTTTTT
TRBJ2-7 TRBD2 TRBV7-9 - CASTPPGLAALEQYF TGTGCCAGCACCCCGCCTGGACTAGCAGCCCTCGAGCAGTACTTC
TRBJ1-5 TRBD1 TRBV5-6 once CASSSTGESNQPQHF TGTGCCAGCAGCTCCACAGGGGAAAGCAATCAGCCCCAGCATTTT
TRBJ1-3 - TRBV29-1 few CSVESRDSGNTIYF TGCAGCGTTGAAAGTCGGGACTCTGGAAACACCATATATTTT
TRBJ2-7 TRBD1 TRBV15 - CATSIQGAEYEQYF TGTGCCACCAGCATACAGGGGGCCGAGTACGAGCAGTACTTC
TRBJ2-1 TRBD2 TRBV28 - CASSLGLAGGLNEQFF TGTGCCAGCAGCCTCGGACTAGCGGGGGGCCTCAATGAGCAGTTCTTC
TRBJ2-3 - TRBV19 - CASSTDRLSTDTQYF TGTGCCAGTAGTACCGACAGGCTTTCCACAGATACGCAGTATTTT
TRBJ1-1 - TRBV19 - CASSIGPGRSTEAFF TGTGCCAGTAGTATAGGCCCGGGTAGGAGCACTGAAGCTTTCTTT
TRBJ1-5 - TRBV2 - CASSAVGEDGPQHF TGTGCCAGCAGTGCGGTGGGGGAGGATGGGCCCCAGCATTTT
TRBJ2-7 TRBD1 TRBV13 - CASSALGQNSYEQYF TGTGCCAGCAGCGCTCTGGGACAGAACTCCTACGAGCAGTACTTC
TRBJ1-2 TRBD1 TRBV5-6 - CASSTTGDNYGYTF TGTGCCAGCAGCACAACAGGGGACAACTATGGCTACACCTTC
TRBJ2-1 TRBD2 TRBV7-3 - CASSLYMGGGPHNEQFF TGTGCCAGCAGCTTATATATGGGCGGGGGGCCCCACAATGAGCAGTTCTTC
TRBJ2-1 TRBD1 TRBV7-8 - CASSFGTGDNEQFF TGTGCCAGCAGCTTCGGGACAGGGGACAATGAGCAGTTCTTC
TRBJ2-1 TRBD2 TRBV4-1 once CASSQEGGSGTEQFF TGCGCCAGCAGCCAAGAAGGAGGGAGCGGGACTGAGCAGTTCTTC
TRBJ2-1 - TRBV6-5 - CASRTEQFF TGTGCCAGCAGGACAGAGCAGTTCTTC
TRBJ1-4 TRBD1 TRBV30 once CAWANSLRDSNEKLFF TGTGCCTGGGCGAACTCCTTACGGGACAGTAATGAAAAACTGTTTTTT
TRBJ1-2 - TRBV19 - CASSIPGGQSGYTF TGTGCCAGTAGTATACCCGGCGGCCAGAGTGGCTACACCTTC
TRBJ1-1 - TRBV5-4 few CASGGRANNLNTEAFF TGTGCCAGCGGGGGCAGGGCCAACAATTTGAACACTGAAGCTTTCTTT
TRBJ1-1 TRBD1 TRBV7-9 - CASSRDSRQAFF TGTGCCAGCAGCAGGGACAGTCGGCAAGCTTTCTTT
TRBJ2-7 TRBD2 TRBV28 - CASSFQGGLANYEQYF TGTGCCAGCAGTTTTCAAGGGGGACTAGCCAACTACGAGCAGTACTTC
TRBJ2-1 - TRBV2 - CASTRGYEQFF TGTGCCAGCACCCGAGGGTATGAGCAGTTCTTC
TRBJ2-7 TRBD1 TRBV13 - CASSYTLPGQGIEQYF TGTGCCAGCAGCTATACCCTGCCCGGACAGGGGATCGAGCAGTACTTC